These 24 T cell receptor beta chains share one sample of origin, sequenced in a study of cytomegalovirus exposure and HLA in healthy donors. Researchers ran the PCR with 60 Vbeta and 13 Jbeta primers. Profiled with immunoSEQ multiplex PCR; TCRdb holds only in-frame clones, not every one. Of about 200,000 clones listed, 75% to 90% are singletons. The sample comprised PBMCs. The receptors come from a woman between 25 and 40 years old in good health and CMV-seronegative.

This clone occurred a few times. V gene TRBV2 combines with J gene TRBJ1-1; D call uncertain. The CDR3 consists of 13 residues. Germline-derived CDR1 and CDR2 are SNHLY and FYNNEI. V gave up 5 bases and J gave up 0 bases, with 7 bases separating them. The CDR3 DNA reads TGTGCCAGCAGTACTTATATGAACACTGAAGCTTTCTTT. Amino acid sequence: CASSTYMNTEAFF.

The chain couples TRBV30 to TRBJ2-7; D might be TRBD2 (5 bases). Trimming removed 2 bases from V and 2 bases from J, with 16 bases in between. Germline V gene data show CDR1 as GTSNPN and CDR2 as SVGIG (reference sequence). The CDR3 extends over 15 amino acids. The CDR3 here is CAWSTPRTATYEQYF. The CDR3 coding sequence is TGTGCCTGGAGTACTCCCCGGACTGCCACCTACGAGCAGTACTTC.

The CDR3 DNA reads TGTGCCAGCAGTTACGGCGGGGGGGGCGGGGAGCTGTTTTTT. This gives the protein CASSYGGGGGELFF. The genes are TRBV6-5 and TRBJ2-2, with 9 positions matching TRBD2. Germline values: CDR1 MNHEY, CDR2 SVGAGI. This CDR3 is built from 14 residues. The J segment lost 7 bases and the V segment lost 2 bases, leaving 2 bases of the junction unmatched.

This chain links TRBV7-9 with TRBJ2-5, with TRBD2 matching 16 bases. CDR3 size: 15 residues. Germline V gives CDR1 SEHNR, CDR2 FQNEAQ (reference sequence). J gave up 5 bases and V 5 bases, and 2 bases lay outside the gene matches. In DNA, the CDR3 is TGTGCCAGCAGCAAGGGACTAGCGGGAGGGGAGACCCAGTACTTC. Protein product: CASSKGLAGGETQYF.

The J gene is TRBJ2-1, the V gene TRBV11-2, with TRBD1 matching 9 bases. V gave up 1 base and J gave up 5 bases; unmatched junction bases: 3. CDR1 SGHAT and CDR2 FQNNGV come from the germline V gene. This CDR3 contains 15 residues. In DNA, the CDR3 is TGTGCCAGCAGCTTAGGGGGACAGGGCAACAATGAGCAGTTCTTC. Translating it yields CASSLGGQGNNEQFF.

V gene TRBV14 combines with J gene TRBJ2-7, with a tentative D call TRBD1 (8 bases). The CDR3 has 17 residues. Deletions cut 4 bases from V and 2 bases from J, with 21 bases between. Looked up from germline, CDR1 is SGHDN and CDR2 is FVKESK. The CDR3 sequence: CASSRGGLRQGTYEQYF. The CDR3 bases are TGTGCCAGCAGCCGGGGGGGGTTGAGACAGGGGACCTACGAGCAGTACTTC.

The chain has TRBV6-6 and TRBJ2-1; D is undetermined. Trimming left V 6 bases short and J 4 bases short, with 13 bases between. CDR3 length: 14 amino acids. CDR1 and CDR2 from the germline V gene are MNHNY and SVGAGI (reference sequence). This CDR3 is CASSAQAIYNEQFF. DNA for the CDR3: TGTGCCAGCAGCGCTCAAGCTATTTACAATGAGCAGTTCTTC.

This chain uses TRBV6-6 with TRBJ1-1; D is ambiguous. V was shortened by 7 bases and J by 8 bases, with 11 bases between the two germline ends. Germline V gene data show CDR1 as MNHNY and CDR2 as SVGAGI (reference sequence). The CDR3 has 11 amino acids. CDR3 bases: TGTGCCAGCACGGGAAAGGGCGAAGCTTTCTTT. It is translated as CASTGKGEAFF.

The genes are TRBV7-9 and TRBJ1-1; D remains unclear. The V end lost 0 bases, the J end lost 1 base, and 15 bases lay between the germline ends. Looked up from germline, CDR1 is SEHNR and CDR2 is FQNEAQ (reference sequence). This CDR3 is built from 17 residues. The CDR3 region has the DNA TGTGCCAGCAGCTTAGCGCGAATCAATCCTACGAACACTGAAGCTTTCTTT. It translates to CASSLARINPTNTEAFF.

This chain connects TRBV4-2 to TRBJ2-7; 7 bases align to TRBD2. V dropped 0 bases and J dropped 3; count of bases not matched to a gene: 2. Germline CDR1 LGHNA, CDR2 YNFKEQ. This CDR3 is 14 amino acids long. CDR3 sequence reads: CASSQDPGGYEQYF. The CDR3 DNA sequence: TGTGCCAGCAGCCAAGATCCGGGAGGCTACGAGCAGTACTTC.

This rearrangement joins TRBV7-9 to TRBJ2-7; 11 nucleotides match TRBD2. Unmatched junction bases numbered 5, after V lost 5 bases and J lost 5 bases. From germline, CDR1 is SEHNR and CDR2 FQNEAQ (reference sequence). The CDR3 covers 14 residues. The CDR3 coding sequence is TGTGCCAGCAGCGCTAGCGGGAGGCAGGACGAGCAGTACTTC. Translating it yields CASSASGRQDEQYF.

CDR3 coding DNA: TGCGCCAGCAGCCAAGATCATTCAGCGGGACAGGATGAGCAGTTCTTC. It specifies CASSQDHSAGQDEQFF. The chain combines TRBV4-1 with TRBJ2-1, with D perhaps TRBD1 (8 bases). Per germline, CDR1 MGHRA and CDR2 YSYEKL. CDR3 length: 16 residues. Trimming left V 0 bases short and J 8 bases short, with 17 bases between.

The chain combines TRBV28 with TRBJ2-5; 7 nucleotides match TRBD2. CDR3 length: 14 amino acids. Trimming removed 11 bases from V and 4 bases from J; junction bases left unmatched: 13. CDR1 MDHEN and CDR2 SYDVKM come from the germline V gene. The CDR3 spells CASRWAGEAETQYF. CDR3 in DNA: TGTGCCTCAAGATGGGCGGGGGAAGCAGAGACCCAGTACTTC.

The chain combines TRBV4-1 with TRBJ2-3, with D tentatively TRBD1 (5 bases). The CDR3 is 15 residues long. Germline V gene lookup returns CDR1 MGHRA and CDR2 YSYEKL. V lost 4 bases and J lost 3, with 14 bases in between. Written as DNA, the CDR3 is TGCGCCAGCAGCCCCCAGGGAAGAGCGACAGATACGCAGTATTTT. Translated: CASSPQGRATDTQYF.

The chain has TRBV18 and TRBJ2-5; D is unresolved. The length of the CDR3 is 15 residues. V lost 1 base and J lost 5, with 14 bases in between. Per germline, CDR1 KGHSH and CDR2 LQKENI. The CDR3 DNA is TGTGCCAGCTCACCACAAGACCTAGTAAGGGAGACCCAGTACTTC. Its protein product is CASSPQDLVRETQYF.

The chain employs TRBV6-1 and TRBJ1-1, with TRBD1 identical over 9 bases. The CDR3 length is 13 residues. V lost 6 bases to trimming and J lost 5 bases; unmatched junction nucleotides: 4. Germline V gene lookup returns CDR1 MNHNS and CDR2 SASEGT. CDR3 sequence: CASRGQGYTEAFF. The CDR3 bases are TGTGCCAGCAGAGGACAGGGGTATACTGAAGCTTTCTTT.

The chain is built from TRBV6-4 and TRBJ2-1; TRBD2 matches at 7 bases. The CDR3 consists of 16 residues. The V gene's germline CDR1 is MRHNA and CDR2 SNTAGT. V lost 6 bases and J lost 0; bases outside the gene matches: 8. The CDR3 protein is CASSLNGGSSYNEQFF. CDR3 bases: TGTGCCAGCAGCCTTAACGGCGGGAGCTCCTACAATGAGCAGTTCTTC.

The chain links TRBV28 to TRBJ1-6; 7 nucleotides line up with TRBD1. The germline gives CDR1 MDHEN, CDR2 SYDVKM. The trim removed 6 bases at V and 5 bases at J, leaving 4 bases unmatched. There are 14 residues in the CDR3. As DNA, the CDR3 is TGTGCCAGCAGAGGGGGCGCGGATAATTCACCCCTCCACTTT. Its protein product is CASRGGADNSPLHF. The entire variable domain, with the rest obtained from reference TRBV28 and TRBJ1-6, is as follows: DVKVTQSSRYLVKRTGEKVFLECVQDMDHENMFWYRQDPGLGLRLIYFSYDVKMKEKGDIPEGYSVSREKKERFSLILESASTNQTSMYLCASRGGADNSPLHFGNGTRLTVT.

The chain uses TRBV7-2 and TRBJ2-7; the D gene is possibly TRBD1 (6 bases). This CDR3 region has 15 residues. Germline V gene data show CDR1 as SGHTA and CDR2 as FQGNSA. Trimming pared 5 bases from V and 5 bases from J, leaving 19 bases between. The CDR3 reads CASSARRDTVNEQYF. CDR3 DNA sequence: TGTGCCAGCAGCGCCCGACGGGACACTGTCAACGAGCAGTACTTC.

This chain uses TRBV7-6 with TRBJ1-1; D ambiguous. This CDR3 is 12 amino acids long. Per the germline V gene, CDR1 is SGHVS and CDR2 is FNYEAQ. V shed 6 bases and J shed 5 bases, with 10 bases lying between them. The CDR3 sequence: CASRGRRTEAFF. CDR3 bases: TGTGCCAGCAGGGGCCGGAGGACTGAAGCTTTCTTT.

The CDR3, as DNA: TGTGCCAGCAGCATGGCCGGGACACGAGGAGAGCAGTTCTTC. Its translation is CASSMAGTRGEQFF. This chain joins TRBV9 and TRBJ2-1, with a possible D match to TRBD1 (6 bases). The CDR3 is 14 residues long. Germline V gene data show CDR1 as SGDLS and CDR2 as YYNGEE. V lost 4 bases and J lost 10, with 18 bases in between.

Worth noting for this clone: Other DNA sequences in the sample encode the same CDR3. The CDR3 DNA follows: TGCGCCAGCAGCTGGATTCCAGGGGGCCAAGAGACCCAGTACTTC. Translation: CASSWIPGGQETQYF. The rearrangement joins TRBV5-1 to TRBJ2-5; 7 nucleotides line up with TRBD1. The CDR3 has 15 residues. Unmatched junction bases numbered 6, after V lost 3 bases and J lost 1 base. Per the germline V gene, CDR1 is SGHRS and CDR2 is YFSETQ.

The rearrangement joins TRBV7-8 to TRBJ1-1; D unresolved. The CDR3 has 16 residues. Trimming took off 3 bases at V and 0 bases at J, with 14 bases between the two ends. Germline values: CDR1 SGHVS, CDR2 FQNEAQ. CDR3 amino acids: CASSLSSLLMNTEAFF. Here the CDR3 DNA reads TGTGCCAGCAGCTTGTCCTCTCTACTGATGAACACTGAAGCTTTCTTT.

The rearrangement links TRBV11-3 to TRBJ2-6; 8 nucleotides match TRBD2. From germline, CDR1 is SGHNT and CDR2 YENEEA. This CDR3 has 15 residues. Trimming cost V 4 bases and J 2 bases; bases outside gene matches: 1. Here the CDR3 reads CASSSTSAGANVLTF. As DNA, the CDR3 is TGTGCCAGCAGCTCGACTAGCGCTGGGGCCAACGTCCTGACTTTC.